The 7 T cell receptor beta chains given below trace back to one sample, sequenced in a study of shared clonotypes between healthy human individuals. Repertoires were generated with immunoSEQ multiplex PCR, while TCRdb's copy carries only in-frame clones and drops some. The sample consists of approximately 340,000 clones, more than 60% of them appearing once. Sequenced sample: memory CD4+ T cells sorted from blood. Sample subset: CD45RA-negative fraction. The receptors derive from a man aged 30-40 years in good health.

The chain carries TRBV5-1 and TRBJ2-3, with D hard to call. Trimming stripped 3 bases from V and 0 bases from J, with 17 bases between. Germline-derived CDR1 and CDR2 are SGHRS and YFSETQ. The CDR3 loop spans 17 amino acids. The CDR3 DNA is TGCGCCAGCAGCTCAGTCTTGGGCGGCTCTAGCACAGATACGCAGTATTTT. This translates into CASSSVLGGSSTDTQYF. Supplemented by reference TRBV5-1 and TRBJ2-3, the full variable domain reads KAGVTQTPRYLIKTRGQQVTLSCSPISGHRSVSWYQQTPGQGLQFLFEYFSETQRNKGNFPGRFSGRQFSNSRSEMNVSTLELGDSALYLCASSSVLGGSSTDTQYFGPGTRLTVL.

This clone was found many times. J is TRBJ1-5 and V is TRBV27; D is uncertain. Germline V gene data show CDR1 as MNHEY and CDR2 as SMNVEV (reference sequence). The CDR3 sequence is 12 residues long. Trimming left V 7 bases short and J 6 bases short, with 10 bases between. In nucleotides, the CDR3 is TGTGCCAGCACTTCAAATGGTCAGCCCCAGCATTTT. This codes for CASTSNGQPQHF.

CDR3 DNA sequence: TGTGCCAGCAGCTTCGGACAGGGCTTCGACGAGCAGTACTTC. This translates into CASSFGQGFDEQYF. The chain carries TRBV9 and TRBJ2-7; 8 nucleotides align to TRBD1. CDR3 size: 14 residues. J was trimmed by 5 bases and V by 4 bases; bases with no gene match: 8. Germline V lookup: CDR1 SGDLS, CDR2 YYNGEE.

V gene TRBV5-4 combines with J gene TRBJ2-7; D tentatively reads TRBD1 or TRBD2 (5 bases each). V was shortened by 3 bases and J by 2 bases, with 12 bases between the two germline ends. The length of the CDR3 is 14 residues. Germline CDR1 SGHNT, CDR2 YYREEE (reference sequence). As DNA, the CDR3 is TGTGCCAGCAGCTGGGACGGGACGCCCTACGAGCAGTACTTC. Encoded protein: CASSWDGTPYEQYF.

Only a few counts were recorded for this clone. The J gene is TRBJ2-1, the V gene TRBV15, with D uncertain. The CDR3 is made up of 10 amino acids. V was clipped by 8 bases and J by 9 bases, with 8 bases between them. Looked up from germline, CDR1 is LNHNV and CDR2 is YYDKDF (reference sequence). CDR3 protein: CATSSGEQFF. The DNA of the CDR3 is TGTGCCACCTCCTCGGGTGAGCAGTTCTTC.

The CDR3: CASSLGLGTSYNEQFF. As DNA, the CDR3 is TGCGCCAGCAGCTTGGGATTAGGGACGTCCTACAATGAGCAGTTCTTC. The chain recombines TRBV5-1 with TRBJ2-1; D possibly matches TRBD1 or TRBD2 (5 bases each). CDR3 length: 16 amino acids. The V gene lost 0 bases and the J gene lost 1 base, with 11 bases spanning the gap. Germline CDR1 and CDR2: SGHRS and YFSETQ.

This clone was seen at least ten times. The V call is TRBV6-5, the J call TRBJ2-5; tentative D call: TRBD1 (5 bases). This CDR3 is 14 amino acids long. CDR1 and CDR2 from the germline V gene are MNHEY and SVGAGI. V was shortened by 0 bases and J by 2 bases, with 7 bases between the two germline ends. As DNA, the CDR3 is TGTGCCAGCAGTTACTCCCAGGGTCAAGAGACCCAGTACTTC. This sequence encodes CASSYSQGQETQYF.